The source of this T cell receptor (beta chain) is a study of CD8 T cells in ankylosing spondylitis. This clonotype was counted between two and nine times. V was pared by 4 bases and J by 1 base, with 12 bases between. CDR1 is LGHDT and CDR2 is YNNKEL in the germline V gene (reference sequence). This CDR3 is built from 15 residues. TCRdb called the 5' RACE reads again in MiXCR, with one record for every CDR3 protein. The data hold around 210,000 distinct CDR3 sequences, with approximately 8.4% observed a single time. This sequence originates from a female donor with ankylosing spondylitis or in good health (not recorded which). Material for sequencing was blood, either unsorted or a sorted T cell fraction (not recorded which). V and J are TRBV3-1 and TRBJ2-3, with D tentatively TRBD1 or TRBD2 (5 bases each). The CDR3 region is CASSPGPGRTDTQYF. In nucleotides, the CDR3 is TGTGCCAGCAGCCCGGGACCGGGCCGCACAGATACGCAGTATTTT.